The 17 T cell receptor beta chains reported below all come from one sample, sequenced in a study of cytomegalovirus exposure and HLA in healthy donors. This PCR relied on a set of 60 Vbeta primers and 13 Jbeta primers. The method was immunoSEQ multiplex PCR; TCRdb's version includes in-frame clones alone and lacks a portion of them. The data hold some 140,000 clones, with approximately 79% observed a single time. The sample was PBMCs. All receptors come from a woman aged 45 to 65 in good health and CMV-seropositive.

This clone was recorded a few times. V and J are TRBV7-6 and TRBJ1-6, with 8 bases aligning to TRBD1. The CDR3 sequence is 16 residues long. Trimming at V came to 0 bases and at J to 7 bases, leaving 5 bases not matched to a gene. Germline values: CDR1 SGHVS, CDR2 FNYEAQ. CDR3 DNA sequence: TGTGCCAGCAGCTTAGCAACAGGGGGTGGGAATTCACCCCTCCACTTT. Translating gives CASSLATGGGNSPLHF.

This chain uses TRBV7-2 with TRBJ2-7; the match to TRBD1 covers 7 bases. The CDR3 contains 14 residues. Germline V gene sequence: CDR1 SGHTA, CDR2 FQGNSA. V lost 5 bases, J lost 4 bases, and 8 bases stayed unmatched. The CDR3 DNA reads TGTGCCAGCAGCCATACAGGGGATGGTTACGAGCAGTACTTC. Its protein product is CASSHTGDGYEQYF.

The V and J genes are TRBV29-1 and TRBJ1-1; 7 nucleotides agree with TRBD1. With 6 bases clipped from V and 2 bases from J, the junction kept 3 bases outside the gene matches. Germline-derived CDR1 and CDR2 are SQVTM and ANQGSEA. CDR3 length: 12 amino acids. The CDR3 nucleotides read TGCAGCGTCAGGGGGAGTAACACTGAAGCTTTCTTT. Translated, it gives CSVRGSNTEAFF. The entire variable domain, with the rest obtained from reference TRBV29-1 and TRBJ1-1, is as follows: SAVISQKPSRDICQRGTSLTIQCQVDSQVTMMFWYRQQPGQSLTLIATANQGSEATYESGFVIDKFPISRPNLTFSTLTVSNMSPEDSSIYLCSVRGSNTEAFFGQGTRLTVV.

This chain links TRBV5-1 with TRBJ2-5, with 8 bases fitting TRBD1. Per germline, CDR1 SGHRS and CDR2 YFSETQ. The J segment lost 5 bases and the V segment lost 8 bases, leaving 8 bases of the junction unmatched. This CDR3 has 13 residues. The CDR3 sequence: CASRDRSEETQYF. CDR3 bases: TGCGCCAGTCGGGACAGGTCGGAGGAGACCCAGTACTTC.

V is TRBV6-1 and J is TRBJ1-1; a possible D gene is TRBD1 (5 bases). Trimming stripped 1 base from V and 5 bases from J, with 11 bases between. This CDR3 region has 14 residues. Per the germline V gene, CDR1 is MNHNS and CDR2 is SASEGT. The CDR3 spells CASSEGDWRTEAFF. CDR3 DNA: TGTGCCAGCAGTGAAGGGGACTGGAGAACTGAAGCTTTCTTT.

The V call is TRBV30, the J call TRBJ2-7, with unresolved D. The CDR3 covers 14 residues. Germline lookup yields CDR1 GTSNPN and CDR2 SVGIG (reference sequence). V was pared by 4 bases and J by 2 bases, with 15 bases between. The CDR3 coding sequence is TGTGCCTGGAACATTGGCCCTGGGCCCTACGAGCAGTACTTC. This codes for CAWNIGPGPYEQYF.

This clone was seen just once. Other DNA sequences in the same sample also yield this CDR3. The chain links TRBV9 to TRBJ1-1, with a tentative D call TRBD1 (5 bases). Per the germline V gene, CDR1 is SGDLS and CDR2 is YYNGEE. The CDR3 is 15 residues long. V lost 0 bases and J lost 4, with 13 bases in between. The CDR3 loop reads CASSVGSGRGTEAFF. In nucleotides, the CDR3 is TGTGCCAGCAGCGTAGGGTCAGGGAGGGGCACTGAAGCTTTCTTT.

This chain joins TRBV5-6 and TRBJ1-2, with 8 positions matching TRBD1. The V gene's germline CDR1 is SGHDT and CDR2 YYEEEE. This CDR3 is 15 amino acids long. V was clipped by 2 bases and J by 4 bases; unmatched bases: 7. CDR3 nucleotide sequence: TGTGCCAGCAGCTTCTCCACAGGACAGGGCTATGGCTACACCTTC. Residues: CASSFSTGQGYGYTF.

The rearrangement joins TRBV5-4 to TRBJ2-5; TRBD2 might be the D (8 bases). CDR3 length: 16 amino acids. Germline V gene sequence: CDR1 SGHNT, CDR2 YYREEE (reference sequence). The V end lost 3 bases, the J end lost 5 bases, and 20 bases lay between the germline ends. The CDR3 DNA reads as TGTGCCAGCAGCTCCACAGCGGGGGCCAGGGGGGAGACCCAGTACTTC. This sequence encodes CASSSTAGARGETQYF.

V gene TRBV5-4 combines with J gene TRBJ2-2; 8 positions agree with TRBD2. Germline-derived CDR1 and CDR2 are SGHNT and YYREEE (reference sequence). V gave up 4 bases and J gave up 6 bases; unmatched junction bases: 14. The CDR3 length is 17 residues. CDR3 in amino acids: CASSPGGEGNGAGELFF. CDR3 nucleotides: TGTGCCAGCAGCCCGGGGGGGGAGGGGAACGGCGCCGGGGAGCTGTTTTTT.

A note on this clone: This specimen includes other DNA sequences encoding the same CDR3. The chain has TRBV6-1 and TRBJ1-6; D is uncertain. This CDR3 region has 13 residues. Germline CDR1 MNHNS, CDR2 SASEGT. With 7 bases removed from V and 5 bases from J, the gap between germline ends came to 9 bases. The CDR3 spells CASIPNNNSPLHF. The CDR3 bases are TGTGCCAGCATCCCGAACAATAATTCACCCCTCCACTTT.

This clone has just one count. The junction shows a germline mismatch at one end, possibly a read error. The rearrangement links TRBV11-1 to TRBJ2-3; D might be TRBD2 (6 bases). The germline V gene encodes CDR1 SGHAT and CDR2 FQDESV (reference sequence). The CDR3 sequence is 17 residues long. Written as DNA, the CDR3 is TGTGCTAGCAGCTTAGCGCGGGGATGGGCGACCACAGATACGCAGTATTTT. Its protein product is CASSLARGWATTDTQYF.

Comments on this clone: Other nucleotide sequences from this sample produce the same CDR3. J is TRBJ1-4 and V is TRBV9; D perhaps matches TRBD1 (5 bases). V lost 0 bases to trimming and J lost 3 bases, with 6 bases between them. Germline CDR1 reads SGDLS; CDR2 reads YYNGEE. The CDR3 consists of 14 residues. The CDR3 DNA reads as TGTGCCAGCAGCGTAGGACAGTCTAATGAAAAACTGTTTTTT. Amino acid sequence: CASSVGQSNEKLFF.

The chain has TRBV6-5 and TRBJ2-1; D not certain. Germline V lookup: CDR1 MNHEY, CDR2 SVGAGI. The CDR3 loop spans 14 amino acids. The V and J ends lost 3 bases and 6 bases respectively, with 12 bases between them. The CDR3 nucleotides read TGTGCCAGCAGTTATTCCCCCAACAGCAATGAGCAGTTCTTC. Translated: CASSYSPNSNEQFF.

The rearrangement uses TRBV7-3 and TRBJ1-3; 7 positions match TRBD1. The V segment lost 6 bases and the J segment 0 bases; nucleotides outside the gene matches: 8. The CDR3 loop spans 16 amino acids. Germline CDR1 and CDR2: SGHTA and FQGTGA. CDR3 protein: CASRDTGEGSGNTIYF. The CDR3 DNA reads TGTGCCAGCAGGGATACAGGGGAAGGCTCTGGAAACACCATATATTTT. Using reference TRBV7-3 and TRBJ1-3 for the parts outside the CDR3, the full variable domain is GAGVSQTPSNKVTEKGKYVELRCDPISGHTALYWYRQSLGQGPEFLIYFQGTGAADDSGLPNDRFFAVRPEGSVSTLKIQRTERGDSAVYLCASRDTGEGSGNTIYFGEGSWLTVV.

This sequence joins TRBV9 and TRBJ2-4; D possibly corresponds to TRBD1 (6 bases). Germline V lookup: CDR1 SGDLS, CDR2 YYNGEE. The germline V and J ends were trimmed by 3 bases and 1 base, with 17 bases remaining between them. This CDR3 spans 17 amino acids. The CDR3 loop is CASSAPLQGAAKNIQYF. CDR3 in DNA: TGTGCCAGCAGCGCCCCGTTACAGGGAGCGGCCAAAAACATTCAGTACTTC.

This clone appeared a single time. The rearrangement joins TRBV6-6 to TRBJ2-1; 13 bases are shared with TRBD2. The ends lost 6 bases at V and 5 bases at J; junction bases unmatched: 7. From germline, CDR1 is MNHNY and CDR2 SVGAGI (reference sequence). The CDR3 contains 16 residues. DNA of the CDR3: TGTGCCAGCAGCTCAAGACTAGCGGGGGGAAACAATGAGCAGTTCTTC. The encoded protein is CASSSRLAGGNNEQFF.